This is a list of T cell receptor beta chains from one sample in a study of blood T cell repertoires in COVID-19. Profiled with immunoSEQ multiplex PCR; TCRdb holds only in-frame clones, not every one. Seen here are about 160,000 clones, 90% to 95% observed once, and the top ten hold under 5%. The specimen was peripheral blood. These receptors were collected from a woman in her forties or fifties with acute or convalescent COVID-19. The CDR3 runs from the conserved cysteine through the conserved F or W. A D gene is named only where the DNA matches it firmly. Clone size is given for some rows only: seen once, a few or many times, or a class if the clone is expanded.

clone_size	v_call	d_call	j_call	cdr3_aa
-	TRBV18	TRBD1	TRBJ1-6	CASSPYGTDNSPLHF
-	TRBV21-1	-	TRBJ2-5	CASSKRRVLGPQETQYF
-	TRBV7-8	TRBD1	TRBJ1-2	CASSLPSLTGGEGYTF
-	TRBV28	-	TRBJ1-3	CASRESGNTIYF
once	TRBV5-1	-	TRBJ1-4	CASSFGGGDEKLFF
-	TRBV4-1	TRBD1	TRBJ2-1	CASSQPSRDRGNEQFF
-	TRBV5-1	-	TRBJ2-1	CASSWEQGAWGNEQFF
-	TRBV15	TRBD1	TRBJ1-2	CATSRVGGQINYGYTF
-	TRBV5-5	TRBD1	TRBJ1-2	CASSSTGDGYTF
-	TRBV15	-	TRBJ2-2	CATSRGGNTGELFF
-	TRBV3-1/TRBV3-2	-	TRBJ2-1	CASSRGRGNKQFF
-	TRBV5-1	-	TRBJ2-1	CASSLVSRNEQFF
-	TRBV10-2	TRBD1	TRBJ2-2	CASSERSGGESTGELFF
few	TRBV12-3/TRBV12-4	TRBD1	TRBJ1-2	CASRTGGRRGYTF
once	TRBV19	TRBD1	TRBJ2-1	CASSIPRDRSYNEQFF
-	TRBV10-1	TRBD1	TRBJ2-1	CATSRDRGYNEQFF
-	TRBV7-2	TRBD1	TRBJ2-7	CASSRKDRDEQYF
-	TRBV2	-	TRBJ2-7	CASSEYNEQYF
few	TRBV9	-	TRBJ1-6	CASSVETINSPLHF
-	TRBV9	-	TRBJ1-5	CASSAGLASGAPQHF
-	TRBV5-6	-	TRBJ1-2	CASSLGAAGQGYTF
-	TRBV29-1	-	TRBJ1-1	CSVSRIIGRHQTEAFF
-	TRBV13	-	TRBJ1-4	CASSPPRGGEKLFF
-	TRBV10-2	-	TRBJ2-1	CASSEFRDTSYNEQFF
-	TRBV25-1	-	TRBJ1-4	CASRGGANEKLFF
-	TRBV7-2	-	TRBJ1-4	CASSLGQSEKLFF